The next 26 T cell receptor beta chains were all read from a single sample in a study of T cells in Graves' hyperthyroidism and ophthalmopathy (dated by TCRdb to between 2018 and 2020). Receptor libraries were prepared by multiplex PCR. Sequencing was performed on an Illumina HiSeq 2000. Amplification of TCR beta CDR3 regions was carried out from RNA transcripts. A first-round RT-PCR of the TCR CDR3 used the HTBI primer set with the Qiagen OneStep RT-PCR kit. TCRdb took the public reads, trimmed them with fastp at Q25, ran MiXCR for clone calling and kept in-frame beta chains. All rows with the same CDR3 protein become a single entry with the most common DNA and genes. The table for this sample lists 600,000 to 800,000 distinct CDR3 sequences; approximately 36% of them were counted only once. About a third of the sample is taken by the ten largest. The source material was blood. These receptors were obtained from a woman aged 40-49 years with Graves' hyperthyroidism.

This clonotype was counted a few times. This rearrangement joins TRBV5-1 to TRBJ1-1; possibly TRBD1 for D (5 bases). Deletions cut 4 bases from V and 6 bases from J, with 7 bases between. This CDR3 region has 11 residues. In germline, CDR1 is SGHRS, CDR2 YFSETQ. CDR3 loop: CASSGGSEAFF. In nucleotides, the CDR3 is TGCGCCAGCAGCGGGGGGTCTGAAGCTTTCTTT.

The rearrangement links TRBV7-2 to TRBJ1-1; D is unclear. V gave up 1 base and J gave up 5 bases, with 8 bases separating them. The CDR3 spans 13 residues. The germline gives CDR1 SGHTA, CDR2 FQGNSA. In DNA form, the CDR3 reads TGTGCCAGCAGCTTAGGGATTACGACTGAAGCTTTCTTT. Protein sequence: CASSLGITTEAFF.

Ten or more counts support this clonotype. The V and J genes are TRBV20-1 and TRBJ1-5; the D is unclear. This CDR3 spans 17 amino acids. Trimming took off 1 base at V and 0 bases at J, with 16 bases between the two ends. Germline CDR1 and CDR2: DFQATT and SNEGSKA (reference sequence). The CDR3 DNA reads as TGCAGTGCTAGAGGTGCAGAGGTTGTACCTAGCAATCAGCCCCAGCATTTT. Amino acids: CSARGAEVVPSNQPQHF.

The rearrangement joins TRBV7-2 to TRBJ2-5; possible D gene TRBD2, 5 bases. V lost 1 base and J 9 bases, leaving 12 bases between the germline ends. The CDR3 loop spans 13 amino acids. CDR1 is SGHTA, CDR2 FQGNSA, per germline. CDR3 sequence reads: CASSLVGDSAQYF. The CDR3 DNA follows: TGTGCCAGCAGCTTAGTCGGGGATTCGGCCCAGTACTTC. Looking up the rest from reference TRBV7-2 and TRBJ2-5 gives the full variable domain: GAGVSQSPSNKVTEKGKDVELRCDPISGHTALYWYRQSLGQGLEFLIYFQGNSAPDKSGLPSDRFSAERTGGSVSTLTIQRTQQEDSAVYLCASSLVGDSAQYFGPGTRLLVL.

On this clonotype itself: A clone one base away is much larger, so this may be a read error. The chain has TRBV6-5 and TRBJ1-1; D gene uncertain. Germline values: CDR1 MNHEY, CDR2 SVGAGI. This CDR3 has 13 residues. The DNA of the CDR3 is TGTGCCATCAGTTACTCCATGAACACTGAAGCTTTCTTT. It is translated as CAISYSMNTEAFF.

CDR3 region: CASSQGLGGTEAFF. Here the CDR3 DNA reads TGTGCCAGCAGCCAAGGACTGGGGGGCACTGAAGCTTTCTTT. The chain joins TRBV7-9 to TRBJ1-1, with D maybe TRBD1 (5 bases). Germline V gene data show CDR1 as SEHNR and CDR2 as FQNEAQ (reference sequence). The CDR3 consists of 14 residues. The V end was cut by 5 bases, the J end by 4 bases, with 14 bases between. Using reference TRBV7-9 and TRBJ1-1 for the parts outside the CDR3, the full variable domain is DTGVSQNPRHKITKRGQNVTFRCDPISEHNRLYWYRQTLGQGPEFLTYFQNEAQLEKSRLLSDRFSAERPKGSFSTLEIQRTEQGDSAMYLCASSQGLGGTEAFFGQGTRLTVV.

The CDR3 spells CASSGGGIYGYTF. The CDR3 coding sequence is TGTGCCAGCTCAGGTGGGGGAATCTATGGCTACACCTTC. The chain combines TRBV6-1 with TRBJ1-2; the D gene is possibly TRBD1 (5 bases). The CDR3 consists of 13 residues. Germline assignment: CDR1 MNHNS and CDR2 SASEGT. Trimming removed 8 bases from V and 4 bases from J, with 14 bases in between.

The rearrangement joins TRBV27 to TRBJ1-1, with 8 bases matching TRBD1. The CDR3 has 18 residues. From germline, CDR1 is MNHEY and CDR2 SMNVEV (reference sequence). The junction had 17 bases not matched to a gene; V was cut back by 5 bases and J by 3 bases. The CDR3 sequence: CASSPHQGQEWVDTEAFF. The CDR3, as DNA: TGTGCCAGCAGTCCGCACCAGGGACAGGAGTGGGTGGACACTGAAGCTTTCTTT.

This clonotype showed up just once. Given a much more abundant clone one base away, this may be a read error. A read error is likely, as this CDR3 ends without the conserved phenylalanine or tryptophan. The chain's CDR3 is CASSFAGDEIQYL. CDR3 in DNA: TGTGCCAGCAGCTTTGCGGGGGATGAGATCCAGTACCTC. This chain connects TRBV7-8 to TRBJ2-5; 7 nucleotides match TRBD2. Germline assignment: CDR1 SGHVS and CDR2 FQNEAQ. The CDR3 has 13 residues.

The chain is built from TRBV7-2 and TRBJ1-5; 8 positions agree with TRBD1. Trimming removed 5 bases from V and 5 bases from J; junction bases left unmatched: 11. The CDR3 covers 16 residues. The germline V gene has CDR1 SGHTA and CDR2 FQGNSA. CDR3 DNA sequence: TGTGCCAGCAGCGCATCGGGACAGGTCGGACATCAGCCCCAGCATTTT. This sequence encodes CASSASGQVGHQPQHF.

In its sample, this clonotype was seen many times. The chain joins TRBV7-9 to TRBJ1-1; D is ambiguous. The germline V and J ends were trimmed by 5 bases and 4 bases, with 8 bases remaining between them. The CDR3 contains 12 residues. The V gene's germline CDR1 is SEHNR and CDR2 FQNEAQ (reference sequence). CDR3 DNA sequence: TGTGCCAGCAGCCCCTGGGGCACTGAAGCTTTCTTT. This gives the protein CASSPWGTEAFF.

For this clonotype: The junction shows a germline mismatch at one end, possibly a read error. This chain uses TRBV7-9 with TRBJ2-5; 8 bases line up with TRBD2. The length of the CDR3 is 16 residues. Germline V gene lookup returns CDR1 SEHNR and CDR2 FQNEAQ (reference sequence). As DNA, the CDR3 is TGCGCCAGCAGCCAACATAGCGGGGCCCACCAAGAGACCCAGTACTTC. Translation gives CASSQHSGAHQETQYF. Complete variable domain (other parts from reference TRBV7-9 and TRBJ2-5): DTGVSQNPRHKITKRGQNVTFRCDPISEHNRLYWYRQTLGQGPEFLTYFQNEAQLEKSRLLSDRFSAERPKGSFSTLEIQRTEQGDSAMYLCASSQHSGAHQETQYFGPGTRLLVL.

This chain joins TRBV5-1 and TRBJ1-1, with 7 positions matching TRBD1. V lost 4 bases, J lost 7 bases, and 13 bases stayed unmatched. The CDR3 is 15 amino acids. Germline V gene sequence: CDR1 SGHRS, CDR2 YFSETQ. The CDR3 loop is CASSLTGNTGDEAFF. The DNA for the CDR3 is TGCGCCAGCAGCCTGACAGGGAACACCGGGGATGAAGCTTTCTTT.

This clonotype was counted ten times or more. CDR3 DNA: TGTGCCACCAGTGATTCGACAAGGCCGTTGGACACTGAAGCTTTCTTT. This encodes CATSDSTRPLDTEAFF. The chain has TRBV24-1 and TRBJ1-1, with D unresolved. Per the germline V gene, CDR1 is KGHDR and CDR2 is SFDVKD. The V gene lost 2 bases and the J gene lost 3 bases, with 15 bases spanning the gap. The CDR3 contains 16 residues.

CDR3 bases: TGTGCCAGCAGCGTAGAAGAGCGGGAGGCCATCGGTGAGCTGTTTTTT. Translation gives CASSVEEREAIGELFF. The chain combines TRBV9 with TRBJ2-2; 9 bases agree with TRBD2. This CDR3 contains 16 residues. Germline V lookup: CDR1 SGDLS, CDR2 YYNGEE. V lost 0 bases and J lost 11; bases outside the gene matches: 11.

This clonotype was detected ten times or more. The J gene is TRBJ2-7, the V gene TRBV6-5; the D gene is possibly TRBD1 (5 bases). The ends were cut back, 5 bases at V and 3 bases at J, with 14 bases in the middle. The CDR3 is 14 residues long. Germline loops: CDR1 MNHEY, CDR2 SVGAGI. CDR3 residues: CASSDALGDYEQYF. CDR3 nucleotide sequence: TGTGCCAGCAGTGACGCTCTAGGGGACTACGAGCAGTACTTC.

The table lists this clonotype with a few counts. The V and J genes are TRBV5-6 and TRBJ1-1; a weak D match, TRBD1 (5 bases). The CDR3 extends over 14 amino acids. The germline V and J ends were trimmed by 4 bases and 2 bases, with 12 bases remaining between them. The germline gives CDR1 SGHDT, CDR2 YYEEEE. In DNA form, the CDR3 reads TGTGCCAGCAGCCCAACTGGACATAACACTGAAGCTTTCTTT. It yields the protein CASSPTGHNTEAFF.

The rearrangement joins TRBV5-5 to TRBJ2-2; 7 bases are shared with TRBD1. The CDR3 consists of 18 residues. From germline, CDR1 is SGHKS and CDR2 YYEKEE (reference sequence). Germline trimming cut 5 bases from V and 0 bases from J; bases unmatched to any gene: 13. The CDR3 DNA sequence: TGTGCCAGCAGGTTACAGGGGTCAGGGATTGCGAACACCGGGGAGCTGTTTTTT. Translation: CASRLQGSGIANTGELFF.

The chain links TRBV20-1 to TRBJ1-6; D is possibly TRBD1 (5 bases). V was shortened by 4 bases and J by 0 bases, with 13 bases between the two germline ends. CDR3 length: 16 amino acids. Germline CDR1 DFQATT, CDR2 SNEGSKA (reference sequence). CDR3 coding DNA: TGCAGTGCTAAAATAGACAGAAGCTCCTATAATTCACCCCTCCACTTT. It is translated as CSAKIDRSSYNSPLHF.

The V and J genes are TRBV20-1 and TRBJ1-3; D possibly corresponds to TRBD1 (5 bases). CDR1 and CDR2 (germline): DFQATT, SNEGSKA (reference sequence). The CDR3 extends over 15 amino acids. Trimming took off 1 base at V and 4 bases at J, with 14 bases between the two ends. The CDR3 nucleotides are TGCAGTGCTAGAGTTTTTGGGGGGTCGGGAAACACCATATATTTT. This sequence encodes CSARVFGGSGNTIYF.

The rearrangement joins TRBV2 to TRBJ2-2, with TRBD1 matching 8 bases. The germline V gene encodes CDR1 SNHLY and CDR2 FYNNEI. This CDR3 comprises 14 residues. The J segment lost 7 bases and the V segment lost 7 bases, leaving 8 bases of the junction unmatched. The CDR3 bases are TGTGCCAGCACTTGGACAGGGCTGGTCGGGGAGCTGTTTTTT. Translated: CASTWTGLVGELFF.

The CDR3 coding sequence is TGTGCCAGCACCCCCGGGACCCGCTCCTACGAGCAGTACTTC. Encoded protein: CASTPGTRSYEQYF. The chain combines TRBV7-2 with TRBJ2-7, with D tentatively TRBD1 or TRBD2 (5 bases each). Germline V gene data show CDR1 as SGHTA and CDR2 as FQGNSA. This CDR3 is 14 amino acids long. The germline V and J ends were trimmed by 7 bases and 0 bases, with 13 bases remaining between them.

The chain carries TRBV12-3 or TRBV12-4 and TRBJ1-3; no clear D gene. Trimming pared 5 bases from V and 5 bases from J, leaving 10 bases between. This CDR3 has 13 residues. The DNA of the CDR3 is TGTGCCAGCAGTACAATCGCCCGAAACACCATATATTTT. Its protein is CASSTIARNTIYF.

Details on this clonotype: It may be a read error: a sequence one base away is much more abundant. V is TRBV19 and J is TRBJ1-3; no reliable D call. The CDR3 is 15 residues long. V was cut by 3 bases and J by 2 bases, with 11 bases left in between. The germline V gene has CDR1 LNHDA and CDR2 SQIVND (reference sequence). CDR3: CASSMGTSPGNTIYF. Here the CDR3 DNA reads TGTGCCAGTAGTATGGGCACCAGCCCTGGAAACACCATATATTTT.

This chain uses TRBV20-1 with TRBJ2-3; D remains ambiguous. Per the germline V gene, CDR1 is DFQATT and CDR2 is SNEGSKA (reference sequence). The length of the CDR3 is 13 residues. Deletions cut 0 bases from V and 8 bases from J, with 12 bases between. CDR3 loop: CSAREDGSGTQYF. DNA of the CDR3: TGCAGTGCTAGAGAGGACGGATCAGGTACGCAGTATTTT.

This clonotype was recorded only once. In DNA form, the CDR3 reads TGTGCCATCAGTGAGTCACCGGGGGGGGCAGCTGAAAAACTGTTTTTT. This encodes CAISESPGGAAEKLFF. The chain uses TRBV10-3 and TRBJ1-4; D might be TRBD1 (6 bases). Germline CDR1 is ENHRY and CDR2 is SYGVKD. This CDR3 spans 16 amino acids. V was trimmed by 0 bases and J by 7 bases, leaving 15 bases between them.